The clone carrying this T cell receptor (beta chain) was seen once. Its target is unknown. This sample was included in a study of Ad26.COV2.S vaccination and SARS-CoV-2 variants. Study results and limitations: Substantial breadth in spike-specific CD8+ and CD4+ T cell responses was reportedly seen after vaccination.

Sequencing used immunoSEQ multiplex PCR; TCRdb keeps in-frame clones, though not all of them. The sample carries around 320,000 clones, 85% recorded once. This sample's treatment: roughly 18 received Ad26.COV2.S at low or high dose, single or two shots; 5 received placebo; per-sample allocation not given. Sampling was done on day 63 after the first vaccine or placebo injection. Sequenced here: peripheral blood, sampled in a trial of Ad26.COV2.S vaccine versus placebo. This sequence was found in a person between 18 and 59 years old who received the Ad26.COV2.S COVID-19 vaccine or a placebo.

The DNA for the CDR3 is TGTGCCAGCAGCTTACGGCTAGCCGACAAAAACATTCAGTACTTC. This sequence encodes CASSLRLADKNIQYF. The V and J genes are TRBV11-3 and TRBJ2-4, with D tentatively TRBD2 (5 bases). The ends were cut back, 2 bases at V and 3 bases at J, with 11 bases in the middle. Germline V gene sequence: CDR1 SGHNT, CDR2 YENEEA. This CDR3 spans 15 amino acids.